This T cell receptor beta chain was sequenced for a study of CD4 T cells in relation to SARS-CoV-2 and coronaviruses. The overall study: TCR beta CDR3s were sequenced after approximately 11-day antigen culture of PBMCs.

In the case of this clone: Its antigen is still unknown.

The data were produced by immunoSEQ multiplex PCR, yet TCRdb's version contains in-frame clones alone and is incomplete. Here the sample spans about 43,000 clones, about 80% being singletons. Naive or memory CD4+ cells were cultured 1:1 with T cell-depleted PBMCs plus CEF. Regarding the study as a whole: In around two thirds of donors, memory CD4+ clonotypes crossrecognized SARS-CoV-2 and at least one common cold coronavirus spike. This crossreactivity analysis covered spike protein alone, no other viral proteins.

Between the trimmed V and J ends, which lost 4 bases and 3 bases, there was a span of 9 bases. Germline V gene lookup returns CDR1 KGHSH and CDR2 LQKENI. This CDR3 has 13 residues. Material for sequencing was naive CD4+ T cells from PBMCs, cultured in vitro. Stated subset: naive CD4+ T cells isolated by negative enrichment. The receptor was derived from an adult with COVID-19. V gene TRBV18 combines with J gene TRBJ1-1; D unresolved. The CDR3 is CASSLSRDTEAFF. The CDR3 bases are TGTGCCAGCTCACTTAGTAGGGACACTGAAGCTTTCTTT.